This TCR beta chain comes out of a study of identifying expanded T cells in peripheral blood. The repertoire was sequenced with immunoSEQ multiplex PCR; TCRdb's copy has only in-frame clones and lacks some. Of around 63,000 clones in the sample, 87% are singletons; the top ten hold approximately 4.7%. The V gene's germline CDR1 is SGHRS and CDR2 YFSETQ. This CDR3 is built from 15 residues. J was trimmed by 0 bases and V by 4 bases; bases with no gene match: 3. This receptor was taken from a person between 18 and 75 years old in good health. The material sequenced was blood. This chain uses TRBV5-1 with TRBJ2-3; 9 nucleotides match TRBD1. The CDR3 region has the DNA TGCGCCAGCAGCAAGGGACAGGGTAGCACAGATACGCAGTATTTT. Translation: CASSKGQGSTDTQYF.